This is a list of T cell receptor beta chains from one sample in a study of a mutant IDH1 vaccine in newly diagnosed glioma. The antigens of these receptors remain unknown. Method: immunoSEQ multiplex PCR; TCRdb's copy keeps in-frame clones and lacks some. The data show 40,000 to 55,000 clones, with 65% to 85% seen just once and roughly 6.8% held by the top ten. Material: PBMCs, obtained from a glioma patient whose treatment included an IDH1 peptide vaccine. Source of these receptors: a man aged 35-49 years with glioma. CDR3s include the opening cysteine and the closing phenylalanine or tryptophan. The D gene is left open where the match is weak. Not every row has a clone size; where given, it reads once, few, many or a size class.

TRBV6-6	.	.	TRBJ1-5	CASSYGLPGGNQPQHF	TGTGCCAGCAGCTACGGCCTTCCGGGGGGCAATCAGCCCCAGCATTTT
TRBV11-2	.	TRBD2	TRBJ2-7	CASSLWPSGGEQYF	TGTGCCAGCAGCTTGTGGCCTAGCGGGGGGGAGCAGTACTTC
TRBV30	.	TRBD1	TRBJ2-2	CAWTGQVEISGELFF	TGTGCCTGGACGGGACAGGTTGAAATTTCCGGGGAGCTGTTTTTT
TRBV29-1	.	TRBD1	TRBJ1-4	CSVAGGGMNEKLFF	TGCAGCGTTGCAGGGGGTGGTATGAATGAAAAACTGTTTTTT
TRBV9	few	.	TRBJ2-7	CASSPGLNYEQYF	TGTGCCAGCAGCCCCGGATTAAACTACGAGCAGTACTTC
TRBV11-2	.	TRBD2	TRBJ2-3	CASSLDPGGHSDTQYF	TGTGCCAGCAGCTTAGATCCGGGGGGGCACTCAGATACGCAGTATTTT
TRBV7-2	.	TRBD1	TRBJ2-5	CASSPGDRQETQYF	TGTGCCAGCAGCCCCGGGGACAGACAAGAGACCCAGTACTTC
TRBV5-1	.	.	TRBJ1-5	CASSGGGDNQPQHF	TGCGCCAGCAGCGGAGGGGGAGATAATCAGCCCCAGCATTTT
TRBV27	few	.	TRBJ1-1	CASSLDITYTEAFF	TGTGCCAGCAGTTTAGACATCACTTACACTGAAGCTTTCTTT
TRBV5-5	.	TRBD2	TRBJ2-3	CASSLAARGGTDTQYF	TGTGCCAGCAGCTTGGCCGCGCGGGGGGGCACAGATACGCAGTATTTT
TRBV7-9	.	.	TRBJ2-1	CASSLLSGHNEQFF	TGTGCCAGCAGCCTCTTGTCCGGCCACAATGAGCAGTTCTTC
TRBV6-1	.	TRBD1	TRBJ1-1	CASSSEGATEAFF	TGTGCCAGCAGTTCGGAGGGGGCCACTGAAGCTTTCTTT
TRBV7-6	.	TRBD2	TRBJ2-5	CASSLRGSGGIETQYF	TGTGCCAGCAGCTTACGGGGGTCGGGGGGGATAGAGACCCAGTACTTC
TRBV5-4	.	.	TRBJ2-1	CASSLGIAVRDEQFF	TGTGCCAGCAGCTTGGGAATAGCGGTGAGGGATGAGCAGTTCTTC
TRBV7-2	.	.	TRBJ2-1	CASRKGGGGGTFF	TGTGCCAGCAGGAAGGGTGGCGGGGGCGGTACGTTCTTC
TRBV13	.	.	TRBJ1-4	CASSFDRDNEKLFF	TGTGCCAGCAGCTTCGACAGAGATAATGAAAAACTGTTTTTT
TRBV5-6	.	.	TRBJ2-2	CASSLDQGQLTGELFF	TGTGCCAGCAGCTTGGACCAGGGACAACTCACCGGGGAGCTGTTTTTT
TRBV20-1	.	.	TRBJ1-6	CSAGTNSPLHF	TGCAGTGCTGGGACCAATTCACCCCTCCACTTT
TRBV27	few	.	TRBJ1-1	CASSLKVNTEAFF	TGTGCCAGCAGTTTAAAAGTGAACACTGAAGCTTTCTTT
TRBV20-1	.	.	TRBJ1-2	CSARGDPGYTF	TGCAGTGCCAGGGGAGATCCCGGCTACACCTTC
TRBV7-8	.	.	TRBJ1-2	CASSRTVNYGYTF	TGTGCCAGCAGCCGGACAGTCAACTATGGCTACACCTTC
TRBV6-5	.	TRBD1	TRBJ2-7	CASTTGQDPYEQYF	TGTGCCAGCACTACCGGACAGGACCCCTACGAGCAGTACTTC
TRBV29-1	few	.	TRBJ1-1	CSDKRGNTEAFF	TGCAGCGACAAAAGGGGAAACACTGAAGCTTTCTTT
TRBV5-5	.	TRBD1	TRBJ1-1	CASSFRDSLLGAFF	TGTGCCAGCAGCTTTCGGGACAGCCTCCTTGGGGCTTTCTTT
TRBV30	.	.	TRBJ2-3	CAWSRATHTDTQYF	TGTGCCTGGAGTAGAGCGACCCACACAGATACGCAGTATTTT
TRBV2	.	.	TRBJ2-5	CASSVNGRETQYF	TGTGCCAGCAGTGTTAATGGCCGGGAGACCCAGTACTTC
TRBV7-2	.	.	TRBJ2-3	CASSLRRGTDTQYF	TGTGCCAGCAGCTTAAGGCGGGGCACAGATACGCAGTATTTT
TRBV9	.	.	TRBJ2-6	CASSIDSPSSGANVLTF	TGTGCCAGCAGCATAGACAGTCCGAGCTCTGGGGCCAACGTCCTGACTTTC
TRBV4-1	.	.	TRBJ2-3	CASKGSGGSTDTQYF	TGCGCCAGCAAGGGGTCAGGCGGTAGCACAGATACGCAGTATTTT
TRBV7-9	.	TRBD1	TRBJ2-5	CASSRDRKELDEETQYF	TGTGCCAGCAGCCGGGACAGGAAAGAGCTGGATGAAGAGACCCAGTACTTC
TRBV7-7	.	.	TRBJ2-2	CATTPPRTGELFF	TGTGCCACCACCCCCCCACGCACCGGGGAGCTGTTTTTT
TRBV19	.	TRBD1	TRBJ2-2	CASSSRDRGFTGELFF	TGTGCCAGTAGTTCCCGGGACAGGGGGTTCACCGGGGAGCTGTTTTTT
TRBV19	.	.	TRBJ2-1	CASSSSGSEQFF	TGTGCCAGTAGTAGTTCCGGTAGTGAGCAGTTCTTC
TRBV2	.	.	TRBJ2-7	CASSEWQAVIQYF	TGTGCCAGCAGTGAGTGGCAGGCGGTTATCCAGTACTTC
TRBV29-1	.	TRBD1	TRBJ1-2	CSDQQGLGYTF	TGCAGCGACCAACAGGGGCTTGGCTACACCTTC
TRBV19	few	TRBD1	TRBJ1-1	CASMNRWTGGTTEAFF	TGTGCCAGTATGAACCGATGGACAGGGGGCACGACTGAAGCTTTCTTT
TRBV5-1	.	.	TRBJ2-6	CASSLDGNSGANVLTF	TGCGCCAGCAGCCTGGACGGAAACTCTGGGGCCAACGTCCTGACTTTC
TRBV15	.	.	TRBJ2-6	CATSRGGRSSGANVLTF	TGTGCCACCAGCAGAGGGGGGAGGAGCTCTGGGGCCAACGTCCTGACTTTC
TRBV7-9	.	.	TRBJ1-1	CASSLDGRHRLMNTEAFF	TGTGCCAGCAGCTTAGACGGCAGGCACAGACTTATGAACACTGAAGCTTTCTTT
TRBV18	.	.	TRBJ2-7	CASSREGYEQYF	TGTGCCAGCTCACGGGAAGGTTACGAGCAGTACTTC
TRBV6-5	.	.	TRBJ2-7	CASSEQGFTRKQYF	TGTGCCAGCAGCGAACAGGGTTTCACCCGAAAACAGTACTTC
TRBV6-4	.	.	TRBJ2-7	CASTPRPSSYEQYF	TGTGCCAGCACCCCCCGCCCGAGCTCCTACGAGCAGTACTTC